This T cell receptor beta chain was profiled in a study of cytomegalovirus exposure and HLA in healthy donors. TCRdb's copy holds only in-frame clones and misses some; the assay was immunoSEQ multiplex PCR. The repertoire holds fewer than 400,000 clones, with around 90% as singletons. The germline V and J ends were trimmed by 7 bases and 7 bases, with 13 bases remaining between them. This CDR3 region has 12 residues. The V gene's germline CDR1 is SNHLY and CDR2 FYNNEI. This clonotype was obtained from a man between 25 and 39 years old in good health and CMV-seronegative. Sequenced material: PBMCs. The chain joins TRBV2 to TRBJ1-2; weak D call: TRBD1 (5 bases). The CDR3 region is CASKSDGGGYTF. DNA for the CDR3: TGTGCCAGCAAGTCAGACGGGGGTGGCTACACCTTC.